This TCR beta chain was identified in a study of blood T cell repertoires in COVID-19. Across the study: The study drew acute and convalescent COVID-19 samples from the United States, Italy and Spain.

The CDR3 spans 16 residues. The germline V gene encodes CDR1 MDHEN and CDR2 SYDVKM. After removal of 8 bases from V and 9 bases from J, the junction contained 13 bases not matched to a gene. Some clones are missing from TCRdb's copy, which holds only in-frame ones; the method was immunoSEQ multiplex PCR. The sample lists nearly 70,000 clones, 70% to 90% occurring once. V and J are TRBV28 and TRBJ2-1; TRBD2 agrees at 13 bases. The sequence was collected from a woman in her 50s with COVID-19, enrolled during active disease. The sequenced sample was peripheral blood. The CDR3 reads CASYSSGLAGLAEQFF. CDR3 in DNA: TGTGCCAGCTATTCCTCGGGACTAGCGGGACTTGCTGAGCAGTTCTTC.